This record concerns one TCR beta chain sequence. Profiled with immunoSEQ multiplex PCR; TCRdb holds only in-frame clones, not every one. Of 30,000 to 50,000 clones listed, 91% were seen once; the top ten hold 15% to 19%. This entry belongs to a study of blood T cell repertoires in COVID-19. About the research overall: Sources were T cells, B-cell-depleted T cells, or PBMCs; the material itself was cDNA or gDNA.

The CDR3 length is 13 residues. Losses at the gene ends were 0 bases for V and 12 bases for J; bases not matched to a gene: 8. Germline values: CDR1 SGHNT, CDR2 YENEEA. The J gene is TRBJ2-7, the V gene TRBV11-3; 7 bases map to TRBD2. The sequencing input was peripheral blood. The TCR comes from a woman in her 30s in a cohort sampled during active COVID-19. This chain's CDR3 is CASSLEDGGSLYF. CDR3 in DNA: TGTGCCAGCAGCTTAGAAGATGGCGGGAGTTTGTACTTC.